These 20 T cell receptor beta chains were all obtained from the same sample, sequenced in a study of persistence of HIV-infected CD4 T cells. This was the immunoSEQ version 4 assay in survey mode. Assay used: immunoSEQ multiplex PCR; TCRdb lists only in-frame clones, some missing. Of 30,000 to 35,000 clones in the sample, roughly four fifths were seen once. The stimulus was an HIV-1 Gag 15-mer peptide pool, about 1.1 ug/peptide/mL. CD40L/CD69 double-negative CD45RO-high memory CD4+ T cells were collected. Their recognized antigens are unknown. The sequenced sample was CD4+ T cells sorted from PBMCs after roughly 19-hour stimulation, obtained from a patient who received antiretroviral therapy. These receptor sequences come from an adult woman with HIV who was CMV-seropositive.

This chain connects TRBV19 to TRBJ2-7, with 7 bases identical to TRBD1. The CDR3 length is 14 residues. CDR1 is LNHDA, CDR2 SQIVND, per germline (reference sequence). Trimming removed 3 bases from V and 2 bases from J; junction bases left unmatched: 4. The CDR3, as DNA: TGTGCCAGTAGTATCATGAGGGGGCCCTACGAGCAGTACTTC. It codes for CASSIMRGPYEQYF.

The V gene is TRBV29-1, the J gene TRBJ1-4; TRBD1 matches at 10 bases. The CDR3 runs to 13 residues. Per the germline V gene, CDR1 is SQVTM and CDR2 is ANQGSEA. Losses at the gene ends were 6 bases for V and 8 bases for J; bases not matched to a gene: 6. CDR3 DNA: TGCAGCGTCCGGACAGGGGGAGGGGAAAAACTGTTTTTT. It translates to CSVRTGGGEKLFF.

The gene calls are TRBV5-1 and TRBJ2-7; a possible D gene is TRBD2 (5 bases). V lost 7 bases and J lost 0, with 11 bases in between. The CDR3 has 13 residues. Germline CDR1 SGHRS, CDR2 YFSETQ. The CDR3 nucleotides read TGCGCCAGCGGGAGAGCCAGCTCCTACGAGCAGTACTTC. As protein: CASGRASSYEQYF.

The chain has TRBV2 and TRBJ1-6; TRBD1 matches 7 bases. The CDR3 is 14 amino acids. With V trimmed by 5 bases and J by 5 bases, 3 bases remained unmatched. Germline-derived CDR1 and CDR2 are SNHLY and FYNNEI. The CDR3 nucleotides are TGTGCCAGCAGTTCCGACAGGGATAATTCACCCCTCCACTTT. It codes for CASSSDRDNSPLHF.

The CDR3 DNA reads TGTGCCAGCAGCTTAAGGGGGCCGAACACTGAAGCTTTCTTT. This gives the protein CASSLRGPNTEAFF. The J gene is TRBJ1-1, the V gene TRBV7-9; 7 nucleotides line up with TRBD1. Germline V gives CDR1 SEHNR, CDR2 FQNEAQ (reference sequence). The J segment lost 1 base and the V segment lost 2 bases, leaving 1 base of the junction unmatched. The CDR3 sequence is 14 residues long.

The chain couples TRBV9 to TRBJ1-2; D ambiguous. Per germline, CDR1 SGDLS and CDR2 YYNGEE. Trimming removed 0 bases from V and 2 bases from J, with 8 bases in between. The CDR3 length is 14 residues. CDR3 in amino acids: CASSVEDGNYGYTF. The CDR3 region has the DNA TGTGCCAGCAGCGTAGAAGACGGAAACTATGGCTACACCTTC.

The genes are TRBV7-2 and TRBJ1-2, with 9 bases matching TRBD1. The CDR3 runs 15 residues. Germline V gene lookup returns CDR1 SGHTA and CDR2 FQGNSA. Losses at the gene ends were 1 base for V and 7 bases for J; bases not matched to a gene: 7. In DNA form, the CDR3 reads TGTGCCAGCAGCTTAGAAACAGGGGGCAGAAGTGGCTACACCTTC. Its protein product is CASSLETGGRSGYTF.

The chain employs TRBV10-3 and TRBJ1-1; D is ambiguous. This CDR3 spans 11 amino acids. The V gene's germline CDR1 is ENHRY and CDR2 SYGVKD. Trimming removed 10 bases from V and 5 bases from J, with 11 bases in between. The CDR3 bases are TGTGCCACCAAAAAGGAGACTGAAGCTTTCTTT. Translated, it gives CATKKETEAFF.

The chain joins TRBV19 to TRBJ2-5; 9 bases match TRBD2. Germline trimming cut 4 bases from V and 1 base from J; bases unmatched to any gene: 7. CDR1 and CDR2 from the germline V gene are LNHDA and SQIVND (reference sequence). This CDR3 is 16 amino acids long. CDR3 DNA: TGTGCCAGTAGTACCCCTGGCGGGGGGGTCCAAGAGACCCAGTACTTC. Amino acids: CASSTPGGGVQETQYF.

The chain couples TRBV2 to TRBJ2-1; a possible D gene is TRBD2 (5 bases). CDR1 SNHLY and CDR2 FYNNEI come from the germline V gene. Trimming removed 4 bases from V and 6 bases from J, with 13 bases in between. This CDR3 region has 14 residues. Written as DNA, the CDR3 is TGTGCCAGCAGTGTAGGAGGCGGATCCAATGAGCAGTTCTTC. Translating it yields CASSVGGGSNEQFF.

J is TRBJ2-7 and V is TRBV9; D is undetermined. V gave up 3 bases and J gave up 0 bases, with 13 bases separating them. This CDR3 is built from 15 residues. Germline assignment: CDR1 SGDLS and CDR2 YYNGEE. CDR3 DNA sequence: TGTGCCAGCAGCGCAAGAGGTCTCAGCTCCTACGAGCAGTACTTC. It yields the protein CASSARGLSSYEQYF.

The table lists this clone with a count of one. One end of the junction does not line up with germline, which may come from a read error. The rearrangement uses TRBV2 and TRBJ1-2; D gene unclear. Germline CDR1 and CDR2: SNHLY and FYNNEI. The CDR3 spans 14 residues. The chain's CDR3 is CASSRMEGDYGYAF. In DNA, the CDR3 is TGTGCCAGCAGTAGGATGGAGGGAGACTATGGCTACGCCTTC. The full variable domain, in which reference TRBV2 and TRBJ1-2 provide the parts outside the CDR3, is EPEVTQTPSHQVTQMGQEVILRCVPISNHLYFYWYRQILGQKVEFLVSFYNNEISEKSEIFDDQFSVERPDGSNFTLKIRSTKLEDSAMYFCASSRMEGDYGYAFGSGTRLTVV.

The chain couples TRBV4-2 to TRBJ1-5; D not certain. The germline V gene encodes CDR1 LGHNA and CDR2 YNFKEQ. The CDR3 is made up of 12 amino acids. V was trimmed by 1 base and J by 7 bases, leaving 5 bases between them. CDR3 nucleotides: TGTGCCAGCAGCCAAGGGGAACAGCCCCAGCATTTT. The encoded protein is CASSQGEQPQHF.

The chain links TRBV28 to TRBJ1-6, with 9 bases fitting TRBD1. The germline CDR1 and CDR2 sequences are MDHEN and SYDVKM. There are 15 residues in the CDR3. The ends lost 2 bases at V and 5 bases at J; junction bases unmatched: 1. CDR3 DNA: TGTGCCAGCAGTTTAAGGACAGGGGATAATTCACCCCTCCACTTT. It codes for CASSLRTGDNSPLHF.

The rearrangement links TRBV21-1 to TRBJ1-3; TRBD1 was called by the table and not checked on the DNA. TRBV21-1 constitutes a pseudogene. The CDR3 runs 16 residues. CDR3 protein: CASSKGGRSGGNTIYF. Written as DNA, the CDR3 is TGTGCCAGCAGCAAAGGTGGACGATCAGGGGGAAACACCATATATTTT.

The chain couples TRBV2 to TRBJ2-1; D possibly corresponds to TRBD1 (7 bases). Germline CDR1 SNHLY, CDR2 FYNNEI. CDR3 size: 15 residues. Between the trimmed V and J ends, which lost 7 bases and 0 bases, there was a span of 13 bases. The CDR3 reads CASKEGQTSYNEQFF. The CDR3 DNA follows: TGTGCCAGCAAGGAGGGACAGACCTCCTACAATGAGCAGTTCTTC.

The CDR3 DNA sequence: TGCGCCAGCAGCACAGGAGGGTCTGCTCAGCCCCAGCATTTT. Amino acids: CASSTGGSAQPQHF. This chain links TRBV10-2 with TRBJ1-5, with a tentative D call TRBD1 (5 bases). Per the germline V gene, CDR1 is WSHSY and CDR2 is SAAADI. V was pared by 6 bases and J by 6 bases, with 15 bases between. The CDR3 has 14 amino acids.

This chain links TRBV7-2 with TRBJ1-4, with D possibly TRBD1 on 5 matching bases. CDR3 length: 15 residues. Germline loops: CDR1 SGHTA, CDR2 FQGNSA. V was clipped by 5 bases and J by 10 bases, with 20 bases between them. For the CDR3, the DNA is TGTGCCAGCAGCCCACCGGGCGGGGGAAGGGTAAAACTGTTTTTT. Protein product: CASSPPGGGRVKLFF.

V gene TRBV9 combines with J gene TRBJ1-2, with D possibly being TRBD1 (6 bases). Looked up from germline, CDR1 is SGDLS and CDR2 is YYNGEE. Trimming stripped 2 bases from V and 2 bases from J, with 10 bases between. The CDR3 is 14 residues long. The CDR3 DNA reads TGTGCCAGCAGCGTGACGGACAGCAACTATGGCTACACCTTC. This translates into CASSVTDSNYGYTF.

This clone was counted a few times. The chain is built from TRBV7-9 and TRBJ1-3; 9 bases are a match to TRBD1. Per germline, CDR1 SEHNR and CDR2 FQNEAQ (reference sequence). V shed 5 bases and J 2 bases; nucleotides not matched to a gene: 4. The CDR3 consists of 15 residues. The CDR3 coding sequence is TGTGCCAGCAGCCCCCGGGACAGGGCTGGAAACACCATATATTTT. Translating it yields CASSPRDRAGNTIYF.